The T cell receptor beta chain described here comes from a study of shared clonotypes between healthy human individuals. The CDR3 consists of 17 residues. The J segment lost 3 bases and the V segment lost 0 bases, leaving 12 bases of the junction unmatched. From germline, CDR1 is SGHRS and CDR2 YFSETQ. Sequenced by immunoSEQ multiplex PCR; TCRdb stores in-frame clones only, minus some. The sample contains millions of clones, around 94% of which appear only once. The clonotype originates from a man in his late teens or twenties in good health. The sequenced material came from naive CD4+ T cells sorted from blood. Documented subset: CD45RA+ positively selected. V gene TRBV5-1 combines with J gene TRBJ2-7, with 7 bases lining up with TRBD1. CDR3 DNA: TGCGCCAGCAGCTTGGTGGGAGTGGGACAGAGCAACTACGAGCAGTACTTC. Protein product: CASSLVGVGQSNYEQYF.